The 11 T cell receptor beta chains below come from one sample, sequenced in a study of blood T cell repertoires in COVID-19. Method: immunoSEQ multiplex PCR; TCRdb's copy keeps in-frame clones and lacks some. The sample records roughly 53,000 clones, 90% being singletons. Sequenced material: peripheral blood. The source is a human donor in a cohort sampled during active COVID-19.

J is TRBJ2-7 and V is TRBV5-4, with D perhaps matching TRBD2 (7 bases). This CDR3 is 14 amino acids long. V lost 2 bases to trimming and J lost 4 bases, with 13 bases between them. In germline, CDR1 is SGHNT, CDR2 YYREEE (reference sequence). In DNA form, the CDR3 reads TGTGCCAGCAGCTTTTCGGGGGGCGCATACGAGCAGTACTTC. Translation gives CASSFSGGAYEQYF. The full variable domain, with the rest looked up from reference TRBV5-4 and TRBJ2-7, is ETGVTQSPTHLIKTRGQQVTLRCSSQSGHNTVSWYQQALGQGPQFIFQYYREEENGRGNFPPRFSGLQFPNYSSELNVNALELDDSALYLCASSFSGGAYEQYFGPGTRLTVT.

CDR3 sequence (DNA): TGCAGCGTCTTCTCGGGACAGGGCTTCTTTGAGGCCGGGGAGCTGTTTTTT. Amino acids: CSVFSGQGFFEAGELFF. The V call is TRBV29-1, the J call TRBJ2-2, with TRBD1 matching over 9 bases. J gave up 6 bases and V 6 bases, and 17 bases lay outside the gene matches. The CDR3 is made up of 17 amino acids. Germline values: CDR1 SQVTM, CDR2 ANQGSEA.

The chain recombines TRBV7-9 with TRBJ2-1; D is perhaps TRBD2 (6 bases). Germline V gene lookup returns CDR1 SEHNR and CDR2 FQNEAQ (reference sequence). The CDR3 is 15 amino acids. The V end lost 3 bases, the J end lost 5 bases, and 14 bases lay between the germline ends. CDR3 DNA sequence: TGTGCCAGCAGCTTTCCTGCGGGAAAGGACAATGAGCAGTTCTTC. Encoded protein: CASSFPAGKDNEQFF.

V and J are TRBV7-3 and TRBJ1-6, with D maybe TRBD1 (6 bases). V lost 5 bases, J lost 8 bases, and 10 bases lay in between. The V gene's germline CDR1 is SGHTA and CDR2 FQGTGA. The CDR3 extends over 13 amino acids. The CDR3 reads CASSARQDSPLHF. CDR3 in DNA: TGTGCCAGCAGCGCGAGACAGGATTCACCCCTCCACTTT.

The CDR3 DNA sequence: TGCAGCGTTGCGGTTAAGGACTCCACAGATACGCAGTATTTT. Its translation: CSVAVKDSTDTQYF. The chain links TRBV29-1 to TRBJ2-3; tentatively, D is TRBD2 (5 bases). This CDR3 has 14 residues. The germline CDR1 and CDR2 sequences are SQVTM and ANQGSEA. Trimming cost V 4 bases and J 2 bases, with 13 bases left between them.

J is TRBJ2-5 and V is TRBV27; a possible D gene is TRBD1 (6 bases). Germline V CDR1 and CDR2: MNHEY, SMNVEV (reference sequence). V lost 4 bases, J lost 5 bases, and 20 bases lay in between. The CDR3 is made up of 16 amino acids. In DNA form, the CDR3 reads TGTGCCAGCAGTTCGCGCGCCCAGGGGAGAAGGGAGACCCAGTACTTC. Amino acids: CASSSRAQGRRETQYF.

This clone has only a few counts. The chain combines TRBV5-6 with TRBJ1-3, with D maybe TRBD1 (5 bases). CDR1 is SGHDT, CDR2 YYEEEE, per germline. This CDR3 region has 16 residues. V was pared by 4 bases and J by 2 bases, with 16 bases between. The CDR3 DNA reads as TGTGCCAGCAGCGGGCCTGGGGCAGAAGCTGGAAACACCATATATTTT. This gives the protein CASSGPGAEAGNTIYF.

This chain links TRBV27 with TRBJ2-5; 8 positions match TRBD1. Germline V lookup: CDR1 MNHEY, CDR2 SMNVEV (reference sequence). The junction had 4 bases not matched to a gene; V was cut back by 5 bases and J by 2 bases. This CDR3 has 14 amino acids. The CDR3 nucleotides are TGTGCCAGCAGTCGACAGGGGACTCAAGAGACCCAGTACTTC. This sequence encodes CASSRQGTQETQYF.

The chain couples TRBV4-1 to TRBJ1-1; 9 bases are a match to TRBD1. With 4 bases clipped from V and 5 bases from J, the junction kept 11 bases outside the gene matches. Germline lookup yields CDR1 MGHRA and CDR2 YSYEKL. The CDR3 contains 16 residues. This CDR3 is CASSRTGTGSRTEAFF. Here the CDR3 DNA reads TGCGCCAGCAGCCGAACCGGGACAGGGAGCAGGACTGAAGCTTTCTTT.

The chain carries TRBV3-1 (or the pseudogene TRBV3-2) and TRBJ1-4; TRBD1 is a possible D gene (5 bases). This CDR3 spans 14 amino acids. Deletions cut 10 bases from V and 3 bases from J, with 15 bases between. Germline V CDR1 and CDR2: LGHDT, YNNKEL (reference sequence). The CDR3 here is CATREGPSNEKLFF. In DNA form, the CDR3 reads TGTGCCACTCGGGAGGGGCCCTCTAATGAAAAACTGTTTTTT.

The CDR3 coding sequence is TGTGCCAGTAGTAAAGTAGGGGGCGGCTCCTCAGATACGCAGTATTTT. Translating it yields CASSKVGGGSSDTQYF. This sequence joins TRBV19 and TRBJ2-3; TRBD1 matches at 7 bases. The CDR3 totals 16 residues. Looked up from germline, CDR1 is LNHDA and CDR2 is SQIVND (reference sequence). V shed 4 bases and J 4 bases; nucleotides not matched to a gene: 11.